This TCR beta chain was sequenced during a study of T cells in Graves' hyperthyroidism and ophthalmopathy (dated by TCRdb to 2018 to 2020). Background for the entire study: Peripheral blood was sampled at the time of initial diagnosis, prior to any treatment. Thyroid tissue and blood T-cell repertoires from roughly 6 Graves' hyperthyroidism patients were also compared in the study. Prospective prediction of ophthalmopathy was tested in an independent validation cohort consisting of some 20 hyperthyroidism patients and 17 patients who later progressed to ophthalmopathy. The 95 to 100 discovery patients were randomly divided into training and test sets at a 7:3 ratio. After sampling, hyperthyroidism patients received methimazole starting at 30 mg daily, and ophthalmopathy patients received high-dose intravenous methylprednisolone. TCR Vbeta CDR3 sequencing of some 140 peripheral blood samples (over 40 ophthalmopathy, 75 to 85 hyperthyroidism and roughly 17 progressor patients) is reported in the paper. To identify TCR V-J signatures that set the groups apart, the researchers used a discovery cohort of 90 to 100 patients, made up of 43 with Graves' ophthalmopathy and 57 with stable Graves' hyperthyroidism. The research as a whole found: Sample size was not statistically predetermined, and blinding of investigators to group allocation was not performed. Ophthalmopathy was separated from stable hyperthyroidism by a 13 V-J signature model, with just over 85% sensitivity and 81% to 82% specificity obtained in cross-validation and 80%/75% obtained in testing. During validation, the model predicted progression to ophthalmopathy a median of approximately six months ahead of onset, with around 65% sensitivity and about 72% specificity. Most expanded thyroid clonotypes (frequency above 0.001) were also detected in blood, suggesting blood repertoires may reflect thyroid immune responses.

Deletion took 7 bases off V and 4 bases off J, with a span of 13 bases between the germline ends. There are 13 amino acids in the CDR3, from cysteine to phenylalanine inclusive. Only the CDR3 part of the read is kept: 39 bases, read in frame from the first base. TCR beta CDR3 regions were amplified from RNA transcripts. The first round of RT-PCR for the TCR CDR3 was performed with the HTBI primer set and the Qiagen OneStep RT-PCR kit. The libraries were constructed in a second round of multiplex PCR and then size-selected and purified. Paired-end sequencing of the libraries was performed with 100 bp reads on an Illumina HiSeq2000. On the study's bioinformatics: Raw data were processed with SOAPnuke, discarding reads with adapters, uncalled bases, mean Phred below 15, or no exact constant-primer or identifier match. High-quality paired reads were merged with COPE v1.2.5, and unique nucleotide sequences were defined as clonotypes. MiTCR v1.1 was used to align the clonotypes against IMGT TRBV, TRBD and TRBJ reference segments. Only V-J combinations with frequency above 0.0001, covering approximately 99% of repertoires, were analysed. A TCS score was defined as the ratio of F50 (clonal expansion) to E x V (chaos), with BLOSUM62-based TCRdist applied between CDR3 peptides within each V-J. Welch's t-statistics and random forest reduced around 510 V-J features to 13, which were used in a naive Bayes classifier (R e1071). The public reads were run again by TCRdb, first through fastp at Q25 and then through MiXCR, and only productive beta chains were kept. Identical CDR3 proteins give one entry, which carries the most common genes and DNA. In this record, the V and J calls reflect TCRdb's handling and not the investigators' own analysis. This sample holds some 500,000 distinct CDR3 sequences; 14% were observed only once. The ten largest clones represent around 17% of the sample.

Stable Graves' hyperthyroidism was defined as the absence of progression to ophthalmopathy over 18 months of follow-up. Hyperthyroidism patients were newly diagnosed, with disease duration under 2 months, and aged 18 to 65 years. Exclusion was applied to patients with uncontrolled infections, other autoimmune diseases, pregnancy or lactation. Diagnoses were based on clinical symptoms, serum thyroxine and TRAb, thyroid ultrasound and orbital computed tomography. PBMCs were isolated from about 10 ml of fresh peripheral blood by Ficoll-Paque density gradient centrifugation. Total RNA was extracted using Trizol reagent, and RNA quality was assessed on an Agilent 2100 Bioanalyzer. This clonotype has at least ten counts. The antigen this receptor binds is unknown. Base qualities are not recorded, but no much larger clone differs from it by a single base.

This clonotype was sampled from a young woman with Graves' hyperthyroidism. The rearranged segments are TRBV12-3 or TRBV12-4 and TRBJ1-1, with the identity of the D gene unclear. Sequencing input: blood. The sequenced DNA: TGTGCCAGCACTATCGGACGGATCACTGAAGCTTTCTTT. Its protein product is CASTIGRITEAFF.